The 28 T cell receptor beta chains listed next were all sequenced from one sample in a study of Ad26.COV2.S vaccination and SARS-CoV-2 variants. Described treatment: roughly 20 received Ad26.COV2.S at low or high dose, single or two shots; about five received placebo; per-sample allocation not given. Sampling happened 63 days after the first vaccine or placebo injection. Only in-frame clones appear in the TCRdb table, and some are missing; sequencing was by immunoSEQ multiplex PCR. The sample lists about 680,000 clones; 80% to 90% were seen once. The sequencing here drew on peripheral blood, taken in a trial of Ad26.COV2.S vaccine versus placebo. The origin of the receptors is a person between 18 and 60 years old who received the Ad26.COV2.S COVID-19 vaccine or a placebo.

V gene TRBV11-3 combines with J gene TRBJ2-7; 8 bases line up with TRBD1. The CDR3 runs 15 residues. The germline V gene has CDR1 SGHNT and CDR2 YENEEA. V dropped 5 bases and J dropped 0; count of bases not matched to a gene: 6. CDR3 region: CASSGGTGRSYEQYF. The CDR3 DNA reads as TGTGCCAGCAGCGGCGGGACAGGTCGCTCCTACGAGCAGTACTTC.

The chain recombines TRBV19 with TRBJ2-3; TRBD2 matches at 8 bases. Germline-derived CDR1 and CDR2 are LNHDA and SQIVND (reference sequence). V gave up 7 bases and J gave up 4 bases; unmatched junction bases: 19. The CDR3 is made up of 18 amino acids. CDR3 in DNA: TGTGCCAGTACCCCATCGGCGCCCAGCGGGGGAATGTCAGATACGCAGTATTTT. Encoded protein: CASTPSAPSGGMSDTQYF.

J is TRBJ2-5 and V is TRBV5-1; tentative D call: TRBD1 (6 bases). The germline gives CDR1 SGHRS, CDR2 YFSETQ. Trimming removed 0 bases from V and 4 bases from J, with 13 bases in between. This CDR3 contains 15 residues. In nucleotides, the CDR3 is TGCGCCAGCAGCTTGGCCGTAGGGGGTGGAGAGACCCAGTACTTC. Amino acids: CASSLAVGGGETQYF.

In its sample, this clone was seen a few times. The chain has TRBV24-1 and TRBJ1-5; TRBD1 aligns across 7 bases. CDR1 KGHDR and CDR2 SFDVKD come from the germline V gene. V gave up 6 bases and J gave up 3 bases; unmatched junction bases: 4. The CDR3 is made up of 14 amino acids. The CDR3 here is CATSQQGYNQPQHF. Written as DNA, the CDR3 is TGTGCCACCAGTCAACAGGGGTACAATCAGCCCCAGCATTTT.

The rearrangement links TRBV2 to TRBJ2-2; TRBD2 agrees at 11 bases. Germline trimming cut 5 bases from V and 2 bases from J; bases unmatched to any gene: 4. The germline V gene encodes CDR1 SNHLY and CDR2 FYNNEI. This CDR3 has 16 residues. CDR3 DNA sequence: TGTGCCAGCAGTCCTAGCGGGAGGCCCAACACCGGGGAGCTGTTTTTT. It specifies CASSPSGRPNTGELFF. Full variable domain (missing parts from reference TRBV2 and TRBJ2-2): EPEVTQTPSHQVTQMGQEVILRCVPISNHLYFYWYRQILGQKVEFLVSFYNNEISEKSEIFDDQFSVERPDGSNFTLKIRSTKLEDSAMYFCASSPSGRPNTGELFFGEGSRLTVL.

The CDR3 reads CASSRGIDTGELFF. CDR3 sequence (DNA): TGTGCCAGCAGCAGGGGTATAGACACCGGGGAGCTGTTTTTT. The rearrangement joins TRBV6-2 or TRBV6-3 to TRBJ2-2, with D possibly being TRBD1 (6 bases). V was shortened by 6 bases and J by 3 bases, with 11 bases between the two germline ends. CDR3 size: 14 residues. Germline values: CDR1 MNHEY, CDR2 SVGEGT.

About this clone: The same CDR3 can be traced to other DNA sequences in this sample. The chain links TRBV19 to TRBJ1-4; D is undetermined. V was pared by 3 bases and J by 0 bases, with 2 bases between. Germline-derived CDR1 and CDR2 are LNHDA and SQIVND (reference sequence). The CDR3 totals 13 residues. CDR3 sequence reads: CASSIATNEKLFF. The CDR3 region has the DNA TGTGCCAGTAGTATCGCAACTAATGAAAAACTGTTTTTT.

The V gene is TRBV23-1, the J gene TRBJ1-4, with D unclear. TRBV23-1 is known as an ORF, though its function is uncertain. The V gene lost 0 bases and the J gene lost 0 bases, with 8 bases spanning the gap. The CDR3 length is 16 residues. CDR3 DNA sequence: TGCGCCAGCAGTCAATCGGGCCGAGCAACTAATGAAAAACTGTTTTTT. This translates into CASSQSGRATNEKLFF.

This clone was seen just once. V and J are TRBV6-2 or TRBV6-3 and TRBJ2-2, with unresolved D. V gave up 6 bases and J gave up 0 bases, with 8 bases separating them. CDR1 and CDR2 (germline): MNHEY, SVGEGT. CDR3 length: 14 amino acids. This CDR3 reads CASSWATNTGELFF. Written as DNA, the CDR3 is TGTGCCAGCAGCTGGGCTACGAACACCGGGGAGCTGTTTTTT.

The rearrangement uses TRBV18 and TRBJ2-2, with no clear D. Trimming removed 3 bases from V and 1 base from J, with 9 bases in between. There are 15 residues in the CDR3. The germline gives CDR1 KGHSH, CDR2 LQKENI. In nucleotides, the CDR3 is TGTGCCAGCTCACCTTTCCACGGGAACACCGGGGAGCTGTTTTTT. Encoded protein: CASSPFHGNTGELFF.

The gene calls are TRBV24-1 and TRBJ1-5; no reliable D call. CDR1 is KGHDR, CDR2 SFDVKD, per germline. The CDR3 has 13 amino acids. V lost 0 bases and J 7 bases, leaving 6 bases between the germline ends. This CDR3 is CATSDLTGQPQHF. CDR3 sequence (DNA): TGTGCCACCAGTGATTTGACGGGGCAGCCCCAGCATTTT.

CDR3 DNA: TGTGCCAGCAGTTACTCGATCAGGCCCGAGACCCAGTACTTC. Translating it yields CASSYSIRPETQYF. The genes are TRBV6-2 or TRBV6-3 and TRBJ2-5; D remains ambiguous. Trimming left V 0 bases short and J 5 bases short, with 10 bases between. This CDR3 is 14 amino acids long. From germline, CDR1 is MNHEY and CDR2 SVGEGT.

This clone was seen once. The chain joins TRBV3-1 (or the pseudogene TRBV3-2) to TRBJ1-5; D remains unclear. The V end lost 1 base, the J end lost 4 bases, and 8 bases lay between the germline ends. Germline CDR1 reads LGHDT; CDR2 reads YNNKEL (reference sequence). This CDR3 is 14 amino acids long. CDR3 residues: CASSQAQSNQPQHF. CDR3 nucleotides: TGTGCCAGCAGCCAAGCGCAGAGTAATCAGCCCCAGCATTTT.

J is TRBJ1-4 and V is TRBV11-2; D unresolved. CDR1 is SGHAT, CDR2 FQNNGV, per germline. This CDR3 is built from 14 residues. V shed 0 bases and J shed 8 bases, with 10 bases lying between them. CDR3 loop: CASSLDHGREKLFF. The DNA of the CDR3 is TGTGCCAGCAGCTTAGATCACGGGAGGGAAAAACTGTTTTTT.

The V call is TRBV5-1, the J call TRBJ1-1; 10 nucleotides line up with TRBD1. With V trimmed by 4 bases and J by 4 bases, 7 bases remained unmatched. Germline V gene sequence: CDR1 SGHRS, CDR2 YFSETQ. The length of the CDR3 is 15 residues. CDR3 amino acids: CASSRTTGGFTEAFF. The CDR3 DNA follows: TGCGCCAGCAGCCGGACGACAGGGGGCTTCACTGAAGCTTTCTTT.

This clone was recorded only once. The CDR3 is CASSPPPRTGYNEQFF. In nucleotides, the CDR3 is TGTGCCAGCTCACCACCCCCGCGGACAGGATACAATGAGCAGTTCTTC. The chain combines TRBV18 with TRBJ2-1; 7 bases fit TRBD1. Germline-derived CDR1 and CDR2 are KGHSH and LQKENI. The trim removed 0 bases at V and 4 bases at J, leaving 6 bases unmatched. There are 16 residues in the CDR3.

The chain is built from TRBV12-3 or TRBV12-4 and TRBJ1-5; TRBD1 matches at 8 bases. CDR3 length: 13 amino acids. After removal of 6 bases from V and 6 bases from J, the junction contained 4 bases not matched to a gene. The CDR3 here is CASSGQGLQPQHF. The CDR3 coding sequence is TGTGCCAGCAGCGGACAGGGACTTCAGCCCCAGCATTTT.

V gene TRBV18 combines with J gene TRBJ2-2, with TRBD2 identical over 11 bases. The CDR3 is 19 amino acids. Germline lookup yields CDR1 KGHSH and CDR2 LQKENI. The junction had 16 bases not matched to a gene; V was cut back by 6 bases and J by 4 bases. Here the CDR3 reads CASSRSQLAGAGGTGELFF. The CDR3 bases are TGTGCCAGCTCCCGCTCGCAACTAGCGGGAGCGGGAGGCACCGGGGAGCTGTTTTTT. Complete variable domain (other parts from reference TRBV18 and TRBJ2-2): NAGVMQNPRHLVRRRGQEARLRCSPMKGHSHVYWYRQLPEEGLKFMVYLQKENIIDESGMPKERFSAEFPKEGPSILRIQQVVRGDSAAYFCASSRSQLAGAGGTGELFFGEGSRLTVL.

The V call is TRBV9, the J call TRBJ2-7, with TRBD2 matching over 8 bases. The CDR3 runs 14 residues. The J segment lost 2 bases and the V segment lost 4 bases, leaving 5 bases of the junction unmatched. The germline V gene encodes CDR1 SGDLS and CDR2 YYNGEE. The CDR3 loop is CASSPRGGTYEQYF. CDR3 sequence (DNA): TGTGCCAGCAGCCCTCGGGGGGGAACCTACGAGCAGTACTTC.

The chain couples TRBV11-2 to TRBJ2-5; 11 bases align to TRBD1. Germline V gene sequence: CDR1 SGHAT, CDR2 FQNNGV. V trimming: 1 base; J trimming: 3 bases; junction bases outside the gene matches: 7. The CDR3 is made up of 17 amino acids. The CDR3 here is CASSLGDWTGGEETQYF. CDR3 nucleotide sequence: TGTGCCAGCAGCTTAGGGGACTGGACAGGGGGCGAAGAGACCCAGTACTTC.

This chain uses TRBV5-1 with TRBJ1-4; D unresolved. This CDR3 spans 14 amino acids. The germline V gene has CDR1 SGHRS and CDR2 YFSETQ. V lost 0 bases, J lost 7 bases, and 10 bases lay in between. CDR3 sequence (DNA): TGCGCCAGCAGCTTGGCCGTGCGGGGTGAAAAACTGTTTTTT. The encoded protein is CASSLAVRGEKLFF.

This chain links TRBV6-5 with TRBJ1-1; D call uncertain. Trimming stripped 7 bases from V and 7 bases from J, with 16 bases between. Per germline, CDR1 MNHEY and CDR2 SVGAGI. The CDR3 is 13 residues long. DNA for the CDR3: TGTGCCAGCACCTCCCCCAAGGGTGGTGAAGCTTTCTTT. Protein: CASTSPKGGEAFF.

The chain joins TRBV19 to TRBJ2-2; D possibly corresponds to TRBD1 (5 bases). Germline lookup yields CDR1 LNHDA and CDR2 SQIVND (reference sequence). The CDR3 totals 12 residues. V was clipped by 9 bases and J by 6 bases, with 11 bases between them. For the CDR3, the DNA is TGTGCCAGCCGGGTAGGGGCCGGGGAGCTGTTTTTT. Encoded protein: CASRVGAGELFF.

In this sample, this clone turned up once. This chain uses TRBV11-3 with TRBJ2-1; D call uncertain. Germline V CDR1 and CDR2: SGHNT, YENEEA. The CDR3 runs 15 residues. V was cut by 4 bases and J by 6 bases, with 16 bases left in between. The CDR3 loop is CASSSSPVDANEQFF. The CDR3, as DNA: TGTGCCAGCAGCTCGTCCCCAGTGGACGCCAATGAGCAGTTCTTC.

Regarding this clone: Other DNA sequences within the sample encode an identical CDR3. DNA of the CDR3: TGTGCCAGCAGTGGGGACAGGGTAGGCGGCTACACCTTC. Its protein is CASSGDRVGGYTF. The chain employs TRBV2 and TRBJ1-2; 9 nucleotides align to TRBD1. The CDR3 is 13 residues long. After removal of 4 bases from V and 8 bases from J, the junction contained 5 bases not matched to a gene. Germline V gene lookup returns CDR1 SNHLY and CDR2 FYNNEI.

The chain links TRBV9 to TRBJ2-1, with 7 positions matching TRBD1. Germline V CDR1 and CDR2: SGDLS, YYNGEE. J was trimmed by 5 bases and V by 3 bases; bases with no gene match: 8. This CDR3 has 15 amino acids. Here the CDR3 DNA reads TGTGCCAGCAGCGACTTTCCCGGGACAGACAATGAGCAGTTCTTC. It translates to CASSDFPGTDNEQFF.

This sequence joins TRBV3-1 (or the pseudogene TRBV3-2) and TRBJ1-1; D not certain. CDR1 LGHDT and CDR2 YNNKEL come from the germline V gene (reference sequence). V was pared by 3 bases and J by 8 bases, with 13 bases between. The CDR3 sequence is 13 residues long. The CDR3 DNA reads TGTGCCAGCAGCCATCTGCAGACAACGGAAGCTTTCTTT. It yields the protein CASSHLQTTEAFF.

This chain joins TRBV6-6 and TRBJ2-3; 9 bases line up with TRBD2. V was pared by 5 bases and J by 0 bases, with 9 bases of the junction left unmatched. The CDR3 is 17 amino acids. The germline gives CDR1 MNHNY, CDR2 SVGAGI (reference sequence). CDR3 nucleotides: TGTGCCAGCAGTCCTCCGGGCGGGGGGGGAAGCACAGATACGCAGTATTTT. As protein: CASSPPGGGGSTDTQYF.